A single sample gave rise to the 25 T cell receptor beta chains below, sequenced in a study of T cells after yellow fever vaccination. TCRdb used MiXCR to reprocess the 5' RACE reads, holding one entry per CDR3 protein. Of 50,000 to 75,000 distinct CDR3 sequences listed, 7.1% are singletons. Sequences were derived from CD8+ T cells sorted from PBMCs, sampled on the day of the first yellow fever vaccination. These receptor sequences come from a man aged 18 to 29 who received the YFV17D yellow fever vaccine.

The chain recombines TRBV20-1 with TRBJ2-5; TRBD2 aligns across 9 bases. The CDR3 consists of 15 residues. Germline trimming cut 6 bases from V and 4 bases from J; bases unmatched to any gene: 12. In germline, CDR1 is DFQATT, CDR2 SNEGSKA (reference sequence). CDR3 amino acids: CSAPHFLAGRETQYF. The CDR3 DNA reads TGCAGTGCACCCCATTTCCTAGCGGGGAGAGAGACCCAGTACTTC.

The sample holds many counts of this clonotype. The chain recombines TRBV4-1 with TRBJ1-5; D remains ambiguous. V dropped 3 bases and J dropped 7 bases, with 13 bases sitting between them. Germline V lookup: CDR1 MGHRA, CDR2 YSYEKL. This CDR3 is 14 amino acids long. This CDR3 is CASSQKAVQQPQHF. Here the CDR3 DNA reads TGCGCCAGCAGCCAGAAGGCAGTCCAACAGCCCCAGCATTTT.

This clonotype was seen many times. This chain links TRBV27 with TRBJ2-7, with D possibly TRBD1 on 6 matching bases. This CDR3 comprises 13 residues. The V gene's germline CDR1 is MNHEY and CDR2 SMNVEV (reference sequence). V lost 2 bases and J lost 3, with 8 bases in between. CDR3 coding DNA: TGTGCCAGCAGTTTAAACAGGGACTACGAGCAGTACTTC. This sequence encodes CASSLNRDYEQYF.

This clonotype was seen a few times. This chain connects TRBV15 to TRBJ1-1; D remains unclear. The CDR3 is 13 residues long. Germline-derived CDR1 and CDR2 are LNHNV and YYDKDF (reference sequence). Trimming cost V 5 bases and J 1 base, with 8 bases left between them. CDR3 loop: CATSPTPNTEAFF. Here the CDR3 DNA reads TGTGCCACCAGCCCGACACCGAACACTGAAGCTTTCTTT.

This clonotype was counted a few times. V usage is TRBV6-5 and J usage is TRBJ1-5; D is undetermined. In germline, CDR1 is MNHEY, CDR2 SVGAGI. This CDR3 comprises 14 residues. V lost 6 bases and J 5 bases, leaving 14 bases between the germline ends. This CDR3 reads CASSITQADQPQHF. CDR3 coding DNA: TGTGCCAGCAGCATAACCCAGGCTGATCAGCCCCAGCATTTT.

The chain employs TRBV20-1 and TRBJ2-1, with 11 bases fitting TRBD2. V was clipped by 2 bases and J by 10 bases; unmatched bases: 10. Germline assignment: CDR1 DFQATT and CDR2 SNEGSKA (reference sequence). This CDR3 spans 15 amino acids. In nucleotides, the CDR3 is TGCAGTGCTAGAAGTACTAGCGGGGGTACATTAGAGCAGTTCTTC. Translated, it gives CSARSTSGGTLEQFF.

This clonotype was recorded a few times. CDR3 amino acids: CASTKGGGADEQFF. CDR3 nucleotide sequence: TGCGCCAGCACCAAAGGGGGGGGGGCAGATGAGCAGTTCTTC. The chain recombines TRBV4-1 with TRBJ2-1; perhaps TRBD2 as D (7 bases). Germline V gene data show CDR1 as MGHRA and CDR2 as YSYEKL. Between the trimmed V and J ends, which lost 7 bases and 8 bases, there was a span of 18 bases. The CDR3 has 14 residues.

This clonotype was seen more than once but under ten times. The chain is built from TRBV18 and TRBJ2-2, with a possible D match to TRBD1 (6 bases). Looked up from germline, CDR1 is KGHSH and CDR2 is LQKENI. The length of the CDR3 is 15 residues. Trimming took 4 bases from V and 3 from J, leaving 12 bases between them. The CDR3 spells CASSRGPPDTGELFF. CDR3 sequence (DNA): TGTGCCAGCTCACGGGGGCCTCCCGACACCGGGGAGCTGTTTTTT.

This clonotype was picked up a small number of times. V usage is TRBV9 and J usage is TRBJ2-7; tentative D call: TRBD2 (6 bases). CDR1 SGDLS and CDR2 YYNGEE come from the germline V gene. Trimming cost V 0 bases and J 5 bases, with 15 bases left between them. This CDR3 is 15 amino acids long. The CDR3 coding sequence is TGTGCCAGCAGCGTAGCAGGGACTCCTCCCCACGAGCAGTACTTC. Its protein is CASSVAGTPPHEQYF.

This clonotype was found many times. The chain uses TRBV20-1 and TRBJ2-1; 10 nucleotides line up with TRBD2. This CDR3 contains 19 residues. Trimming cost V 0 bases and J 1 base; bases outside gene matches: 12. The V gene's germline CDR1 is DFQATT and CDR2 SNEGSKA (reference sequence). CDR3 sequence reads: CSARDLNPSGGSSYNEQFF. In DNA form, the CDR3 reads TGCAGTGCTAGAGATCTAAACCCTAGCGGGGGTTCGTCCTACAATGAGCAGTTCTTC.

This clonotype was counted ten times or more. The chain uses TRBV27 and TRBJ2-3; D is perhaps TRBD1 or TRBD2 (5 bases each). The CDR3 extends over 14 amino acids. The germline V and J ends were trimmed by 2 bases and 8 bases, with 14 bases remaining between them. CDR1 is MNHEY, CDR2 SMNVEV, per germline (reference sequence). CDR3 in amino acids: CASSLGAAAGTQYF. The CDR3 DNA reads as TGTGCCAGCAGTTTAGGGGCCGCCGCGGGTACGCAGTATTTT.

In this sample, this clonotype turned up many times. J is TRBJ2-7 and V is TRBV6-5; TRBD1 might be the D (6 bases). Germline CDR1 is MNHEY and CDR2 is SVGAGI. Deletions cut 6 bases from V and 4 bases from J, with 13 bases between. This CDR3 is 13 amino acids long. The CDR3 DNA is TGTGCCAGCAGAGCTTTAGGGGGATACGAGCAGTACTTC. It is translated as CASRALGGYEQYF.

The chain has TRBV18 and TRBJ1-1; D not certain. V was clipped by 2 bases and J by 3 bases, with 10 bases between them. Germline V gene data show CDR1 as KGHSH and CDR2 as LQKENI. The CDR3 loop spans 14 amino acids. The CDR3 is CASSPWERDTEAFF. CDR3 sequence (DNA): TGTGCCAGCTCACCATGGGAACGGGACACTGAAGCTTTCTTT.

This clonotype was observed many times. The gene calls are TRBV7-2 and TRBJ2-1; D is perhaps TRBD1 (5 bases). V was clipped by 3 bases and J by 9 bases, with 15 bases between them. CDR3 length equals 14 residues. Germline V gives CDR1 SGHTA, CDR2 FQGNSA. CDR3 bases: TGTGCCAGCAGCTTCAGGGTTTCGGGTCCTGAGCAGTTCTTC. Amino acid sequence: CASSFRVSGPEQFF.

This clonotype was detected only a few times. The chain employs TRBV11-2 and TRBJ2-5, with D perhaps assigned TRBD1 or TRBD2 (5 bases each). Germline CDR1 is SGHAT and CDR2 is FQNNGV. This CDR3 region has 15 residues. Trimming pared 2 bases from V and 5 bases from J, leaving 15 bases between. In DNA, the CDR3 is TGTGCCAGCAGCTTAATCCCGGGGCAGTGGGAGACCCAGTACTTC. Its translation is CASSLIPGQWETQYF.

A few counts support this clonotype. V and J are TRBV4-1 and TRBJ1-5; D ambiguous. There are 13 residues in the CDR3. Germline CDR1 and CDR2: MGHRA and YSYEKL. Trimming removed 1 base at V and 5 bases at J, with 6 bases between. The CDR3 coding sequence is TGCGCCAGCAGCCAAGCCGAGTATCAGCCCCAGCATTTT. Amino acids: CASSQAEYQPQHF.

This clonotype appeared many times. This chain uses TRBV6-5 with TRBJ1-6; TRBD1 matches at 7 bases. In germline, CDR1 is MNHEY, CDR2 SVGAGI. V lost 10 bases, J lost 4 bases, and 7 bases stayed unmatched. This CDR3 has 14 amino acids. The CDR3 DNA is TGTGCCATCTCTCGGGGACAGTATAATTCACCCCTCCACTTT. As protein: CAISRGQYNSPLHF.

The rearrangement uses TRBV20-1 and TRBJ2-1, with 12 bases matching TRBD2. Unmatched junction bases numbered 7, after V lost 4 bases and J lost 6 bases. Germline CDR1 reads DFQATT; CDR2 reads SNEGSKA (reference sequence). The CDR3 extends over 15 amino acids. The CDR3 protein is CSATPLAGGPNEQFF. The CDR3 nucleotides read TGCAGTGCTACCCCCCTAGCGGGGGGGCCCAATGAGCAGTTCTTC.

This clonotype was detected only a few times. This chain uses TRBV27 with TRBJ2-1; 11 nucleotides align to TRBD2. The length of the CDR3 is 18 residues. Looked up from germline, CDR1 is MNHEY and CDR2 is SMNVEV (reference sequence). The V gene end was trimmed by 0 bases and the J gene end by 8 bases; junction bases not matched to a gene: 12. CDR3 bases: TGTGCCAGCAGTTTATCCATAAGGATAGCGGGGGGGCTCGATGAGCAGTTCTTC. Its protein product is CASSLSIRIAGGLDEQFF.

This clonotype was counted many times. This chain connects TRBV6-1 to TRBJ1-4; possibly TRBD1 for D (5 bases). The V end lost 8 bases, the J end lost 8 bases, and 18 bases lay between the germline ends. CDR1 and CDR2 from the germline V gene are MNHNS and SASEGT. The CDR3 covers 14 residues. The CDR3 loop is CASQATGVGEKLFF. In DNA form, the CDR3 reads TGTGCCAGCCAGGCCACGGGGGTTGGAGAAAAACTGTTTTTT.

This clonotype has more than one count but fewer than ten. The chain joins TRBV4-3 to TRBJ1-1; D not resolved. The length of the CDR3 is 15 residues. Trimming left V 1 base short and J 6 bases short, with 15 bases between. From germline, CDR1 is LGHNA and CDR2 YSLEER. CDR3 DNA: TGCGCCAGCAGCCAAGGATATGGGAGGTACGCTGAAGCTTTCTTT. It is translated as CASSQGYGRYAEAFF.

The gene calls are TRBV13 and TRBJ2-2; D is possibly TRBD1 (6 bases). There are 15 residues in the CDR3. The V and J ends lost 3 bases and 6 bases respectively, with 14 bases between them. Germline V gene sequence: CDR1 PRHDT, CDR2 FYEKMQ (reference sequence). DNA of the CDR3: TGTGCCAGCAGCTTGGGCAGGGGAGAACCCGGGGAGCTGTTTTTT. Residues: CASSLGRGEPGELFF.

V is TRBV29-1 and J is TRBJ2-5, with a weak D call TRBD1 (6 bases). The V end lost 2 bases, the J end lost 5 bases, and 18 bases lay between the germline ends. Germline-derived CDR1 and CDR2 are SQVTM and ANQGSEA. The CDR3 extends over 15 amino acids. CDR3 bases: TGCAGCGTTGAAACGGGGCAGGGGTCTCGGGAGACCCAGTACTTC. Encoded protein: CSVETGQGSRETQYF.

This clonotype has a count of ten or more. This chain uses TRBV7-2 with TRBJ2-1; TRBD2 aligns across 12 bases. The length of the CDR3 is 15 residues. The V gene's germline CDR1 is SGHTA and CDR2 FQGNSA. The V and J ends lost 5 bases and 5 bases, in that order; junction bases with no gene match: 4. The CDR3 sequence: CASSHGLAGNNEQFF. The CDR3 nucleotides are TGTGCCAGCAGCCACGGACTAGCGGGGAACAATGAGCAGTTCTTC.

This clonotype was observed many times. The J gene is TRBJ2-1, the V gene TRBV4-1; TRBD2 agrees at 7 bases. The CDR3 has 17 residues. V shed 0 bases, J shed 0 bases, and the junction held 5 bases outside the gene matches. Per germline, CDR1 MGHRA and CDR2 YSYEKL. The CDR3 DNA sequence: TGCGCCAGCAGCCAAGAAGGTGGCGGGAGCTCCTACAATGAGCAGTTCTTC. It translates to CASSQEGGGSSYNEQFF.